Below, 6 T cell receptor beta chains from the same sample are listed, as sequenced in a study of chemoradiotherapy in HPV16-positive cancers. TCRdb keeps only in-frame clones here, not all; method: immunoSEQ multiplex PCR. The sample has 13,000 or so clones, about 85% seen once. The sequencing used blood, collected from a patient who underwent chemoradiotherapy. These receptors were taken from a human donor with HPV-associated anogenital cancer.

This chain connects TRBV7-3 to TRBJ1-1; D is possibly TRBD1 (5 bases). In germline, CDR1 is SGHTA, CDR2 FQGTGA. V was cut by 5 bases and J by 5 bases, with 15 bases left in between. The length of the CDR3 is 14 residues. The CDR3 bases are TGTGCCAGCAGCCTACTCGGCAGGGAGACTGAAGCTTTCTTT. Its translation is CASSLLGRETEAFF.

The V and J genes are TRBV6-1 and TRBJ1-5; unclear D gene. V was trimmed by 11 bases and J by 2 bases, leaving 10 bases between them. The CDR3 is 12 amino acids. Germline lookup yields CDR1 MNHNS and CDR2 SASEGT. The CDR3 bases are TGTGCCGCGGCGCATGGCAATCAGCCCCAGCATTTT. Amino acids: CAAAHGNQPQHF.

The CDR3 loop is CASSPYTGGGQYF. DNA of the CDR3: TGCGCCAGCAGCCCATATACAGGGGGCGGGCAGTACTTC. This sequence joins TRBV5-1 and TRBJ2-7; the match to TRBD1 covers 9 bases. Trimming took 4 bases from V and 9 from J; bases not matched to a gene: 8. CDR3 size: 13 residues. The germline gives CDR1 SGHRS, CDR2 YFSETQ.

In this sample, this clone turned up once. J is TRBJ1-4 and V is TRBV6-5, with 7 positions matching TRBD1. The junction had 4 bases not matched to a gene; V was cut back by 6 bases and J by 6 bases. CDR3 length equals 13 residues. The germline CDR1 and CDR2 sequences are MNHEY and SVGAGI. CDR3 coding DNA: TGTGCCAGCAGAAAGGGACAGTATGAAAAACTGTTTTTT. It is translated as CASRKGQYEKLFF.

The rearrangement uses TRBV5-4 and TRBJ1-1; possibly TRBD1 for D (5 bases). Trimming took 4 bases from V and 4 from J, leaving 14 bases between them. This CDR3 comprises 14 residues. Germline CDR1 reads SGHNT; CDR2 reads YYREEE (reference sequence). CDR3 region: CASSQFQGITEAFF. CDR3 DNA sequence: TGTGCCAGCAGCCAGTTTCAGGGTATCACTGAAGCTTTCTTT.

V and J are TRBV19 and TRBJ1-1; TRBD1 might be the D (5 bases). The CDR3 length is 12 residues. Germline CDR1 reads LNHDA; CDR2 reads SQIVND (reference sequence). V lost 5 bases to trimming and J lost 13 bases, with 17 bases between them. The CDR3 sequence is CASSVGDTPGFF. The CDR3 DNA reads as TGTGCCAGTAGTGTGGGGGATACCCCGGGTTTCTTT.